The present T cell receptor beta chain was sequenced within a study of beta chain features in type 1 diabetes. The study's findings and limits: Across all four CD4+ subsets, people with type 1 diabetes showed modestly shorter TCRB CDR3s.

CD45RO/CCR7/CD25/CD127/CD95/CD27 sorting isolated CD4+ naive, central memory, regulatory and stem cell-like memory cells. The sequenced template was cDNA made from the entire isolated RNA. Here immunoSEQ multiplex PCR was the method, and the copy in TCRdb shows in-frame clones only, minus some. This repertoire shows 240,000 or so clones, over 20% found once; its top ten account for roughly 0.028%. Comments on this clone: The target antigen is unknown.

V was clipped by 6 bases and J by 5 bases, with 13 bases between them. The CDR3 contains 13 residues. CDR1 and CDR2 (germline): MDHEN, SYDVKM. The chain carries TRBV28 and TRBJ2-5; D is possibly TRBD2 (5 bases). This sequence originates from a woman in her thirties or forties with type 1 diabetes. Sequenced sample: naive CD4+ T cells from blood. CDR3 loop: CASSWAGVETQYF. The CDR3 coding sequence is TGTGCCAGCAGCTGGGCCGGGGTGGAGACCCAGTACTTC.